This TCR beta chain is from a study of T cell responses to AZD1222 COVID-19 vaccine. Of note for this clone: Its antigen remains unknown.

Trimming stripped 1 base from V and 6 bases from J, with 12 bases between. Germline assignment: CDR1 KGHSH and CDR2 LQKENI. The length of the CDR3 is 14 residues. Study-wide points: Donors were largely white British and mainly female; clonal diversity was possibly underestimated. Reportedly, nearly half of unique spike TCRs recognized epitopes outside B.1.351/B.1.1.7 mutations. Spike-wide coverage was observed for vaccine-associated CD4 TCRs, with dominant responses at 160-218 and 743-854. Spike-specific TCR depth and breadth grew after two AZD1222 doses.

The table came from immunoSEQ multiplex PCR; TCRdb's copy has only in-frame clones and leaves some out. This sample yields about 110,000 clones, of which 75% to 90% are seen a single time; approximately 4% belongs to the top ten. This rearrangement joins TRBV18 to TRBJ1-2; a weak D match, TRBD1 (6 bases). The clonotype comes from an adult in good health. The sample was peripheral blood, taken on day 0 of AZD1222 vaccination. CDR3 sequence: CASSPRTEGDGYTF. CDR3 bases: TGTGCCAGCTCACCACGAACGGAGGGGGATGGCTACACCTTC.